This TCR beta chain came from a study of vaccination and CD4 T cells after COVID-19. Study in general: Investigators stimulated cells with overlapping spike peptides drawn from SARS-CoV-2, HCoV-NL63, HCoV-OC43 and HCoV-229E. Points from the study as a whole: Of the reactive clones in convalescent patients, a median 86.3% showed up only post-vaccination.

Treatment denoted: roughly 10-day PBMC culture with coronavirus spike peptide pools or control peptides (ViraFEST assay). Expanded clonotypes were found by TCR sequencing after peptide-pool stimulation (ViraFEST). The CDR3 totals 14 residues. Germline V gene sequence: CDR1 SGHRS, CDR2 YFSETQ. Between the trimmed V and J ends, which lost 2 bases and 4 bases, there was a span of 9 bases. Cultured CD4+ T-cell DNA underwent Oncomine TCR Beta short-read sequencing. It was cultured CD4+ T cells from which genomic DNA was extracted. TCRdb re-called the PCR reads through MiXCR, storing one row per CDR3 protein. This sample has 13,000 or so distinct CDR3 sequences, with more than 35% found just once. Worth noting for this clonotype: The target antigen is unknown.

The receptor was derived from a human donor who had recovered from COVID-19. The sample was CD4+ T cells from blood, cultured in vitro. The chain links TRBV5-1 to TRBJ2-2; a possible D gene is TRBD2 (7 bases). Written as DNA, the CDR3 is TGCGCCAGCAGCTTAGGGGGGGTCACCGGGGAGCTGTTTTTT. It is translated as CASSLGGVTGELFF.